One T cell receptor (beta chain) is described in this entry. From germline, CDR1 is MNHNY and CDR2 SVGAGI (reference sequence). The CDR3 length is 15 residues. Trimming at V came to 4 bases and at J to 2 bases, leaving 6 bases not matched to a gene. Patients at the Seattle site were enrolled during active infection and followed longitudinally. The sample belongs to a study of blood T cell repertoires in COVID-19. Across the study: Donors in the United States, Italy and Spain gave samples during acute or convalescent COVID-19. In each case, the material was cDNA or gDNA derived from T cells, B-cell-depleted T cells, or PBMCs.

TCRdb's table, derived via immunoSEQ multiplex PCR, lists solely in-frame clones and lacks some. This sample yields 100,000 to 150,000 clones, of which roughly 90% are seen a single time; roughly 4.8% belongs to the top ten. The TCR comes from a man aged 55 to 69 with COVID-19, enrolled during active disease. Sequencing input: peripheral blood. J is TRBJ2-7 and V is TRBV6-6, with TRBD1 identical over 9 bases. The CDR3 here is CASSSQGALTYEQYF. CDR3 coding DNA: TGTGCCAGCAGTTCACAGGGGGCCCTTACCTACGAGCAGTACTTC.